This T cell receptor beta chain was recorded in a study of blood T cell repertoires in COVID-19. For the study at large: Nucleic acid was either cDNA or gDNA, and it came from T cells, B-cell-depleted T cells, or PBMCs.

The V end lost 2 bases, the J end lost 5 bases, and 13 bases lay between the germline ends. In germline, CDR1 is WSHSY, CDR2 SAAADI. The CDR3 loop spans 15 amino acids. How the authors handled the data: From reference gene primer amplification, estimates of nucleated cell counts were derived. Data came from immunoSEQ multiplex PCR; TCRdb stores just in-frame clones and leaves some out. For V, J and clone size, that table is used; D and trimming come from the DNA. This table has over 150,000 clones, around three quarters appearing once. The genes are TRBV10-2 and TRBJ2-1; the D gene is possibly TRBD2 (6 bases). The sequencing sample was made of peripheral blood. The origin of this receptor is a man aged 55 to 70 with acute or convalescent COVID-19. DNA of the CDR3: TGCGCCAGCAGTGAGAGGAGGGGAGAAAACAATGAGCAGTTCTTC. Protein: CASSERRGENNEQFF.